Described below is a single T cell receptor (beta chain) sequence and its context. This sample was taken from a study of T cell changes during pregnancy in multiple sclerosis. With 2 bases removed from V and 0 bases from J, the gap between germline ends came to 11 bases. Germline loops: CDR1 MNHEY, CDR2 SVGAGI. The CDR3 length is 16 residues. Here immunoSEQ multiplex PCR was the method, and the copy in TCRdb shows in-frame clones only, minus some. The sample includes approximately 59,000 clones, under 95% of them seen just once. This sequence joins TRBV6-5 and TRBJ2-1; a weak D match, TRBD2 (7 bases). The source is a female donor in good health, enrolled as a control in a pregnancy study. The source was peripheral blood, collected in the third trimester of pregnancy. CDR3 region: CASSYLGGGSYNEQFF. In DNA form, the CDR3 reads TGTGCCAGCAGTTACCTAGGGGGGGGCTCCTACAATGAGCAGTTCTTC.